These 9 T cell receptor beta chains originate from one sample sequenced in a study of monozygotic twins with inflammatory bowel disease. TCRdb re-called the 5' RACE reads, yielding one record per CDR3 amino acid sequence without DNA. Recorded here are about 350,000 distinct CDR3 sequences; the top ten clones represent around 2%. The source material was blood. The source of these receptors is a human donor with ulcerative colitis or Crohn's disease, or a healthy co-twin of an affected twin (not recorded which).

The J gene is TRBJ2-3, the V gene TRBV13; TCRdb names TRBD2, which stays unverified in the absence of DNA. CDR1 and CDR2 from the germline V gene are PRHDT and FYEKMQ (reference sequence). The CDR3 contains 17 residues. The CDR3: CASSFGRLAGRTDTQYF.

The chain joins TRBV6-2 or TRBV6-3 to TRBJ1-5; no DNA is available, so the TRBD1 call from TCRdb remains unchecked. This CDR3 comprises 14 residues. Germline loops: CDR1 MNHEY, CDR2 SVGEGT. CDR3 in amino acids: CASRSAPRDQPQHF.

The chain is built from TRBV25-1 and TRBJ2-5; TCRdb returns TRBD1, unconfirmable since there is no DNA. This CDR3 is 14 amino acids long. Germline V gene lookup returns CDR1 MGHDK and CDR2 SYGVNS. The chain's CDR3 is CASSEPGSGETQYF.

The V gene is TRBV3-1, the J gene TRBJ2-1; the TCRdb D gene call, TRBD2, has no DNA to confirm it. The CDR3 is 17 residues long. The germline gives CDR1 LGHDT, CDR2 YNNKEL (reference sequence). CDR3 sequence: CASSQDLAGGLYNEQFF.

This chain joins TRBV6-5 and TRBJ2-5; with no DNA, the TCRdb D assignment of TRBD2 cannot be verified. The CDR3 is made up of 15 amino acids. The germline gives CDR1 MNHEY, CDR2 SVGAGI. CDR3 amino acids: CASSYSLRDQETQYF.

The rearrangement joins TRBV30 to TRBJ1-1. The CDR3 totals 13 residues. Germline V CDR1 and CDR2: GTSNPN, SVGIG (reference sequence). CDR3 region: CAWTQQKNTEAFF.

This chain joins TRBV7-2 and TRBJ2-2; absent DNA, TCRdb's TRBD2 call cannot be checked. The CDR3 has 17 amino acids. Germline assignment: CDR1 SGHTA and CDR2 FQGNSA. CDR3 sequence reads: CASSFKTSGGYTGELFF.

The chain joins TRBV28 to TRBJ2-7; lacking DNA, the TRBD2 call made by TCRdb goes unchecked. Per the germline V gene, CDR1 is MDHEN and CDR2 is SYDVKM. The CDR3 is 14 amino acids. The CDR3 here is CASSSPAEVGEQYF.

The chain joins TRBV11-2 to TRBJ1-1; TCRdb reports TRBD1, a call that lacks DNA to check it against. This CDR3 is 13 amino acids long. CDR1 is SGHAT and CDR2 is FQNNGV in the germline V gene. The CDR3 protein is CASSLAGQVEAFF.